Listed here are 8 T cell receptor beta chains from one sample, sequenced in a study of shared clonotypes between healthy human individuals (TCRdb year 2020). For the CD8 naive samples, CD45RO-negative cells were positively selected for CCR7, yielding a CD45RA+CCR7+ population from which TemRA cells were excluded. Library prep was done by the immunoSEQ multiplex PCR assay. TCRdb's version of the immuneACCESS table is confined to in-frame rearrangements and falls short of the full clone set. An unresolved V gene accounts for under half of the shortfall where checked; the remainder is of unknown origin. For this sample the table gives hundreds of thousands of clones, of which around 95% were detected only once. The ten largest clones add up to 0.11% of the sample. Sample: naive CD8+ T cells sorted from blood. Interpreted using the paper, the cell subset or site label stands for: CD45RA+CCR7+. These receptors all come from a woman in her 30s in good health.

This clone was counted once. The chain's CDR3 is CASRKDPQDLVYTF. Written as DNA, the CDR3 is TGTGCCAGCAGAAAGGACCCGCAGGACTTAGTCTACACCTTC. The chain joins TRBV2 to TRBJ1-2; D is unresolved. Germline CDR1 reads SNHLY; CDR2 reads FYNNEI. The V end was cut by 6 bases, the J end by 10 bases, with 21 bases between. The CDR3 runs 14 residues.

The V and J genes are TRBV18 and TRBJ1-3; the D is unclear. Germline V CDR1 and CDR2: KGHSH, LQKENI. CDR3 size: 16 residues. V shed 2 bases and J shed 1 base, with 12 bases lying between them. CDR3 sequence: CASSPITRQSGNTIYF. The CDR3 nucleotides read TGTGCCAGCTCACCAATCACCCGTCAGTCTGGAAACACCATATATTTT. Combining the CDR3 with reference TRBV18 and TRBJ1-3 gives the whole variable domain NAGVMQNPRHLVRRRGQEARLRCSPMKGHSHVYWYRQLPEEGLKFMVYLQKENIIDESGMPKERFSAEFPKEGPSILRIQQVVRGDSAAYFCASSPITRQSGNTIYFGEGSWLTVV.

The chain uses TRBV7-9 and TRBJ1-2, with 11 bases identical to TRBD1. V lost 5 bases to trimming and J lost 6 bases; unmatched junction nucleotides: 11. The germline gives CDR1 SEHNR, CDR2 FQNEAQ (reference sequence). This CDR3 has 16 amino acids. CDR3 sequence reads: CASSPGQGAFFDGYTF. CDR3 nucleotide sequence: TGTGCCAGCAGCCCCGGACAGGGGGCGTTTTTTGATGGCTACACCTTC.

This chain joins TRBV11-2 and TRBJ2-3; the D call may be TRBD1 or TRBD2 (5 bases each). The CDR3 has 17 residues. Trimming pared 1 base from V and 1 base from J, leaving 15 bases between. Germline assignment: CDR1 SGHAT and CDR2 FQNNGV. DNA of the CDR3: TGTGCCAGCAGCTTAGTAAGTTACGGGGCCCGCACAGATACGCAGTATTTT. Amino acid sequence: CASSLVSYGARTDTQYF.

This clone was seen only once. The CDR3 sequence is CASSLYYSLSGREDTEAFF. The CDR3 region has the DNA TGTGCCAGCAGCTTGTATTATTCACTTTCCGGCAGGGAGGACACTGAAGCTTTCTTT. This chain links TRBV5-6 with TRBJ1-1; D possibly corresponds to TRBD1 (5 bases). Germline assignment: CDR1 SGHDT and CDR2 YYEEEE. This CDR3 region has 19 residues. V was cut by 1 base and J by 3 bases, with 25 bases left in between.

The chain is built from TRBV4-1 and TRBJ1-2, with D possibly being TRBD1 (5 bases). Germline V lookup: CDR1 MGHRA, CDR2 YSYEKL. CDR3 length: 15 amino acids. V lost 4 bases and J 7 bases, leaving 19 bases between the germline ends. The CDR3 reads CASSPTTGWVFGYTF. CDR3 nucleotide sequence: TGCGCCAGCAGCCCTACCACAGGTTGGGTTTTTGGCTACACCTTC.

This clone is a singleton in its sample. V usage is TRBV28 and J usage is TRBJ2-3, with a weak D call TRBD1 (5 bases). V lost 5 bases and J 2 bases, leaving 8 bases between the germline ends. CDR3 length equals 13 residues. Germline-derived CDR1 and CDR2 are MDHEN and SYDVKM. The CDR3 protein is CASSIGVTDTQYF. As DNA, the CDR3 is TGTGCCAGCAGTATAGGGGTCACAGATACGCAGTATTTT.

With regard to this clone: This CDR3 is also generated by other DNA sequences in the sample. The chain combines TRBV27 with TRBJ2-1, with 8 bases matching TRBD2. Germline V gene data show CDR1 as MNHEY and CDR2 as SMNVEV (reference sequence). V was pared by 2 bases and J by 0 bases, with 0 bases of the junction left unmatched. The CDR3 extends over 15 amino acids. CDR3 protein: CASSLSGSSYNEQFF. The DNA of the CDR3 is TGTGCCAGCAGTTTAAGCGGGAGCTCCTACAATGAGCAGTTCTTC.